This TCR beta chain was sequenced in a study of spatial heterogeneity in lung cancer (dated by TCRdb to about 2019). At the level of the whole study: More beta-chain than alpha-chain transcripts were consistently detected, likely reflecting higher beta-chain transcript abundance. In the raw uncorrected reads, each unique combination of TCR and UMI appeared more than ten times on average. In non-small cell lung cancer, the study quantitatively compared TCR alpha and beta repertoires across several tumor regions, matched nontumor lung, and blood. The study linked features of the TCR repertoire to counts of nonsynonymous mutations, which were determined by whole-exome sequencing of tumor tissue. Both alpha and beta chains were TCR-sequenced in samples taken at surgery, namely 220 tumor regions, 63 to 70 matched nontumor lung samples and about 54 PBMC samples. Overall results and qualifications from the work: Ubiquitous expanded tumor TCRs were found in blood more often at tumor resection than at routine follow-up. Additional single-cell paired TCR alpha and beta sequencing was considered necessary to confirm, at a functional level, the hypothesis that regional TCRs recognize regional mutations.

Library preparation employed 5' RACE. Sequencing used a NextSeq 500. In the TCR library protocol, a unique molecular identifier was attached to each TCR cDNA molecule so that PCR and sequencing errors could be corrected. For the original study's pipeline: TCR identification, UMI-based error correction and CDR3 extraction were performed with Decombinator tools. TCRs above a frequency of 2 per 1,000, corresponding to the top 1% of the tumor frequency distribution, were defined as expanded. Rényi diversity was computed with the R vegan package after subsampling each repertoire 100 times to 5,000 TCRs. CDR3 similarity networks were built from amino acid triplet string-kernel similarity, connecting CDR3s with pairwise similarity above 0.82. Using fastp at Q25 and MiXCR, TCRdb reprocessed the public reads and kept productive beta chains. Rows with a matching CDR3 protein are joined into one entry that keeps the most common DNA and genes. The V and J calls come from TCRdb's annotation, not from the publication. Across this sample there are some 100,000 distinct CDR3 sequences, with about 12% seen only once. The ten largest clones add up to more than 40% of the sample.

This clonotype was observed a few times. Its antigen specificity is not known. The sample holds no much larger clone one base away, and base qualities are not on file. V ends up 3 bases short and J 1 base short, with an unmatched junction base count of 2. The CDR3, from cysteine to phenylalanine, totals 14 residues. Only the CDR3 DNA is retained, 42 bases long and in frame from the first base. CDR1 is given as MRHNA and CDR2 as SNTAGT, both from the germline V gene. The sample's time point label, decoded: sample taken at primary tumor resection. For TCR sequencing, whole RNA was extracted from tumor and nontumor lung tissue, or from cryopreserved PBMC samples, and no cell sorting was done. Donors were some 70 patients with early-stage, untreated non-small cell lung cancer from the lung TRACERx cohort. Patients were selected for TCR sequencing only if sufficient RNA was available from at least two tumor regions.

This receptor was taken from a male donor with early-stage non-small cell lung cancer. The input for sequencing was PBMCs, taken at surgery. The chain is encoded by TRBV6-4 joined to TRBJ1-1, and 7 junctional nucleotides match TRBD1. Read as DNA, the sequence is TGTGCCAGCAGTGAGACAGGGCCGAACACTGAAGCTTTCTTT. Translated, it reads CASSETGPNTEAFF.